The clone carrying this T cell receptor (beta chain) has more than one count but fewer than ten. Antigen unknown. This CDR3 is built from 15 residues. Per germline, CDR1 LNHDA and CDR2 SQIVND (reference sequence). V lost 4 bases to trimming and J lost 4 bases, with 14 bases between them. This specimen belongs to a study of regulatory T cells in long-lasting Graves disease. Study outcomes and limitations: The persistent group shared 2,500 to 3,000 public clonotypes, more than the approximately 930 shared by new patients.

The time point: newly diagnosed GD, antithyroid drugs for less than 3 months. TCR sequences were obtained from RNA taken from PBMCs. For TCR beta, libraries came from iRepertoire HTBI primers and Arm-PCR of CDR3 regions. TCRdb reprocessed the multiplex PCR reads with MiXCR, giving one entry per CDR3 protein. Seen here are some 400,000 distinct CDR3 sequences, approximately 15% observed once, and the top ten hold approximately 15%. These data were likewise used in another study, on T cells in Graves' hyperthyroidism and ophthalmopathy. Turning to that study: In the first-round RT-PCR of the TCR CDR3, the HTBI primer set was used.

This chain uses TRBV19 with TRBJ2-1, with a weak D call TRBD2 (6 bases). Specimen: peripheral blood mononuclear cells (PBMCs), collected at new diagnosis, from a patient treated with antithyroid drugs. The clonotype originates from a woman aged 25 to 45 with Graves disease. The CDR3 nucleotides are TGTGCCAGTAGTACCGCGGGAATTTCTTACAATGAGCAGTTCTTC. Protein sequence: CASSTAGISYNEQFF.